This T cell receptor (beta chain) was identified in a study of blood T cells in healthy people across ages. This CDR3 is built from 13 residues. V was cut by 5 bases and J by 8 bases, with 12 bases left in between. Looked up from germline, CDR1 is MNHEY and CDR2 is SMNVEV (reference sequence). PCR was performed a second time for about 7 to 12 cycles using a sample-barcoded 5' primer and a J-beta primer mix. In TCRdb, the 5' RACE reads were re-called with MiXCR into one record per CDR3 protein. The sample holds roughly 720,000 distinct CDR3 sequences; about 55% are singletons and the top ten take approximately 40%.

The gene calls are TRBV27 and TRBJ1-4; maybe TRBD1 (6 bases). The sequence came from a man older than 75 in good health. Sequencing input: blood. The CDR3 region is CASSAGDREKLFF. CDR3 DNA: TGTGCCAGCAGTGCGGGAGACAGGGAAAAACTGTTTTTT.